This T cell receptor (beta chain) was sequenced in a study of cytotoxic CD8 clonotypes in ibrutinib-treated CLL. Whole-study context: The study included 11 relapsed/refractory and 15 treatment-naive patients; roughly 17 had IGHV unmutated disease. General study results and limits: Stable or contracted on treatment, public clonotypes were also uncommon.

Notes on this clone: Antigen unknown.

Produced via immunoSEQ multiplex PCR; TCRdb's table is partial and in-frame only. The data show roughly 200,000 clones, more than 70% seen once. Cryopreserved PBMCs were the source of about 1.9 micrograms of genomic DNA, which went to TCR beta libraries. Trimming took 0 bases from V and 5 from J, leaving 10 bases between them. Germline V gene sequence: CDR1 MNHEY, CDR2 SVGAGI. The CDR3 loop spans 14 amino acids. V and J are TRBV6-5 and TRBJ1-1; weak D call: TRBD1 (6 bases). The clonotype comes from a human donor with chronic lymphocytic leukemia. Sequencing used PBMCs, obtained after 12 months of ibrutinib treatment. CDR3 DNA sequence: TGTGCCAGCAGTTACTCTCAGGGGAAGACTGAAGCTTTCTTT. Its translation is CASSYSQGKTEAFF.